This T cell receptor (beta chain) was identified in a study of T cells in Graves' hyperthyroidism and ophthalmopathy. Study-level results: Appearing also in blood were most of the thyroid clonotypes expanded above 0.001.

RNA transcripts yielded amplified TCR beta CDR3 regions. HTBI primers were the set used in a first-round RT-PCR of the TCR CDR3. Using its own MiXCR run on the multiplex PCR reads, TCRdb lists one record per CDR3 protein. The table has under 350,000 distinct CDR3 sequences, 21% seen once; the top ten hold 50% to 65%. Hyperthyroidism of Graves' type that showed no ophthalmopathy progression within 18 months was stable. Each 10 ml fresh peripheral blood draw supplied the PBMCs. This clonotype was picked up many times. Its antigen is unknown. The germline gives CDR1 SNHLY, CDR2 FYNNEI. Trimming took off 4 bases at V and 0 bases at J, with 10 bases between the two ends. CDR3 length: 15 amino acids.

The chain combines TRBV2 with TRBJ1-5; no clear D. The sample was blood. The origin of this receptor is a woman between 45 and 60 years old with Graves' hyperthyroidism. CDR3 coding DNA: TGTGCCAGCAGTGGACGCACAGATAGCAATCAGCCCCAGCATTTT. It translates to CASSGRTDSNQPQHF.